This paragraph reports one T cell receptor (beta chain). This clonotype was recorded at least ten times. It has no known antigen specificity. No much larger clonotype is one base removed from it; base qualities were not supplied. The CDR3 holds 16 amino acids from the cysteine to the phenylalanine. Only CDR3 DNA is held: 48 bases, read in frame from base 1. The junction shows trimming of 3 bases on V and 4 bases on J, and the gene matches do not reach 4 bases of it. Via the germline V gene, CDR1 is SGHRS and CDR2 YFSETQ. Library generation was performed with PCR. The listed sequencing device is NextSeq 500. Bulk TCR libraries were made following a previously described method, with the TCR primers given in Table S5. Total RNA was purified with the Qiagen AllPrep DNA/RNA kit. Before any analysis, reads coming from multiple sequencing runs of the same library were combined into one pool. The study's own analysis went as follows. Reads were retained only if the reads had an exact TCR constant sequence, and the retained reads were trimmed to 150 nt and grouped according to their 12-nt molecular barcodes. Reads within each barcode group were sub-clustered using a 15% Levenshtein threshold, and quality-weighted consensus sequences were constructed for each RNA molecule. Non-functional sequences were removed, as were lower-count sequences one edit away from another. On the basis of fitting two negative binomial distributions, barcode sub-clusters with fewer than 20% of the maximum read count were discarded. TCRdb ran its own pipeline on the public reads, namely fastp trimming at Q25 and MiXCR clone calling, and kept in-frame beta chains. Entries that share a CDR3 protein sequence are merged under the most common genes and DNA. Clone size and V and J calls follow TCRdb, not the original study. This sample lists about 510,000 distinct CDR3 sequences; around 25% were detected once. The ten largest clonotypes hold approximately 0.76% of the sample.

Naive CD8 T cell libraries were made from around 18,000 to 910,000 sorted cells using 10%, 30% or 50% of purified RNA. On a BD FACSAria II, naive CD8 T cells were FACS-sorted as CD8+CD4-CCR7+CD45RA+ and collected into RLT Plus buffer. Detection sensitivity was tested by spiking Jurkat RNA equal to fewer than twelve TCR copies' worth into samples containing roughly 19,000-1,000,000 naive CD8 T cells. CD8 T cells were enriched using RosetteSep CD8+ T Cell Enrichment Cocktail and Ficoll-Paque, and the enriched cells then underwent ACK red cell lysis. The source of the sample is a study of molecular identifiers for immune sequencing clone quantification (dated by TCRdb to the late 2010s). Study-wide context: For a replicate experiment, RNA from approximately 20,000 or 100,000 naive CD8 T cells was divided into five aliquots, of which four were sequenced. This methods study used CD8 T cells to benchmark TCR RNA copy counting and molecular-identifier clustering-based TCR repertoire sequencing (MIDCIRS). Summary of the overall study and its limitations: A single cell's worth of spiked-in Jurkat TCR RNA was reported detectable even among some 920,000 naive CD8 T cells. The naive libraries included spiked-in Jurkat TCR RNA (10 copies' worth), and this RNA is not part of the donor repertoire. Clones above 20 RNA copies held over 99% of molecules in CMV-specific effector cells but under 1% in naive cells. Modeling indicated about three TCR RNA copies recovered per cell, compared with approximately 10 by digital PCR, which implies a capture efficiency of approximately 30%. When barcode sub-clustering was not used, chimeric consensus sequences inflated TCR diversity, with chimeras reaching as high as 47%. Highly expanded clone sizes could be underestimated if identical TCR molecules share a barcode.

The sequencing sample was made of naive CD8+ T cells from blood, with Jurkat cell RNA spiked in. According to the study, the label for this sample's cell subset or site signals: FACS-sorted CD8+CD4-CCR7+CD45RA+ naive T cells. The receptor comes from a human donor in good health. Some libraries in this study had Jurkat cell RNA spiked in. The chain employs TRBV5-1 and TRBJ2-3, with TRBD2 identical over 14 junction bases. In nucleotide form, the sequence is TGCGCCAGCAGCTCGGGACTAGCGGGAGAAGCAGATACGCAGTATTTT. Its translation reads: CASSSGLAGEADTQYF.